This T cell receptor (beta chain) is drawn from a study of CD8 T cells in ankylosing spondylitis. As concerns this clonotype: The antigen is not known.

Libraries of TCR beta came from quantitative 5'-RACE with molecular barcodes. MiXCR was run by TCRdb on the 5' RACE reads, yielding one entry per CDR3 protein. The sample records roughly 400,000 distinct CDR3 sequences, under 25% being singletons. V lost 8 bases and J lost 6, with 23 bases in between. The germline CDR1 and CDR2 sequences are SQVTM and ANQGSEA. The CDR3 runs to 15 residues. Whole-study findings and limits: Some of the motif variants had earlier been found in reactive arthritis patients' fluid and blood. One TCR beta motif, made up of roughly 8 highly homologous variants, appeared characteristic of ankylosing spondylitis blood. Clones linked to the disease showed a CD8+ phenotype. They occurred at relatively low frequencies in peripheral blood. According to the report, clones linked to the disease were significantly enriched in matched synovial fluid samples taken from ankylosing spondylitis patients.

The chain has TRBV29-1 and TRBJ2-1, with D perhaps TRBD2 (6 bases). The sequenced material came from blood, either unsorted or a sorted T cell fraction (not recorded which). The TCR sequence derives from a male donor with ankylosing spondylitis. This chain's CDR3 is CSFLSRFGSGNEQFF. The CDR3 nucleotides are TGCAGCTTCCTTTCCCGTTTCGGTAGCGGCAATGAGCAGTTCTTC.